Given below is one T cell receptor (beta chain) in context. Its matching antigen is unknown. Repertoires were generated with immunoSEQ multiplex PCR, while TCRdb's copy carries only in-frame clones and drops some. The sample contains tens of thousands of clones, 65% to 85% of which appear only once. After removal of 8 bases from V and 2 bases from J, the junction contained 3 bases not matched to a gene. The CDR3 totals 14 residues. Per germline, CDR1 MNHEY and CDR2 SMNVEV (reference sequence). The entry originates in a study of lymphopenia after photon versus proton radiotherapy. Whole-study findings and limits: Relative stability marked proton patients; photon patients lost diversity and naive cells.

The sample here was peripheral blood, taken from a patient treated with proton-based radiotherapy. This chain connects TRBV27 to TRBJ2-3, with 11 bases identical to TRBD2. The clonotype was recovered from a man between 60 and 75 years old with pancreatic cancer. CDR3 in DNA: TGTGCCAGCCAGGGACTAGCGGCCACAGATACGCAGTATTTT. Its translation is CASQGLAATDTQYF.